The clone carrying this T cell receptor beta chain was observed a few times. V was clipped by 1 base and J by 5 bases; unmatched bases: 4. This CDR3 contains 14 residues. The germline V gene encodes CDR1 SGHTA and CDR2 FQGNSA. This entry comes from a study of blood T cell repertoires in COVID-19. Study information: Italy, Spain and the United States were the sources of the convalescent and acute COVID-19 samples. T cells, B-cell-depleted T cells, or PBMCs supplied cDNA or gDNA.

Per the original data handling: Amplification with reference gene primers provided the estimates of nucleated cell counts. Only in-frame clones appear in the TCRdb table, and some are missing; sequencing was by immunoSEQ multiplex PCR. V and J calls and clone size are as listed in that table; D and trimming were resolved from the DNA. This table holds over 350,000 clones, 80% to 90% found once. The chain has TRBV7-2 and TRBJ2-7; 8 bases map to TRBD2. Specimen: peripheral blood. The receptor comes from a woman aged 25 to 39 with acute or convalescent COVID-19. This chain's CDR3 is CASSLDSGRDEQYF. The CDR3 bases are TGTGCCAGCAGCTTAGATTCCGGGAGGGACGAGCAGTACTTC.